This T cell receptor beta chain was sequenced during a study of CD8 T cells in ankylosing spondylitis. Study-level results: From matched ankylosing spondylitis synovial fluid, disease-linked clones were reportedly recovered at significantly enriched levels. A number of the motif variants had already been described in reactive arthritis synovial fluid and blood. A motif in TCR beta, a set of roughly 8 highly homologous variants, appeared characteristic of ankylosing spondylitis blood.

Trimming pared 0 bases from V and 0 bases from J, leaving 10 bases between. Germline assignment: CDR1 DFQATT and CDR2 SNEGSKA (reference sequence). The CDR3 totals 15 residues. For TCR beta, libraries came from quantitative 5'-RACE with molecular barcodes. TCRdb reprocessed the 5' RACE reads via MiXCR and lists one record per CDR3 protein. This table holds about 230,000 distinct CDR3 sequences, 8% to 9% found once. This clonotype was recorded at least ten times. The antigen remains undetermined. The material sequenced was blood, either unsorted or a sorted T cell fraction (not recorded which). This rearrangement joins TRBV20-1 to TRBJ2-3, with a tentative D call TRBD2 (5 bases). The sequence came from a female donor with ankylosing spondylitis or in good health (not recorded which). CDR3: CSARDHGVSTDTQYF. As DNA, the CDR3 is TGCAGTGCTAGAGATCACGGGGTTAGCACAGATACGCAGTATTTT.